This TCR beta chain was sequenced during a study of identical twins. Findings and caveats of the study: Among beta out-of-frame sequences, excess sharing between twins appeared weaker. Findings depended on cross-sectional statistics rather than tracking the same donors. Clonotypes of the beta chain that were abundant in cord blood carried fewer insertions (memory repertoires showed none).

On this clonotype: Its target is unknown.

All donors comprised healthy Caucasians. Trimming pared 0 bases from V and 8 bases from J, leaving 17 bases between. CDR3 length: 15 residues. Germline lookup yields CDR1 DFQATT and CDR2 SNEGSKA (reference sequence). TCRdb reprocessed the 5' RACE reads via MiXCR and lists one record per CDR3 protein. This sample has more than 200,000 distinct CDR3 sequences, with roughly an eighth found just once. The sequencing input was memory (CD45RO+) T cells sorted from blood. The chain has TRBV20-1 and TRBJ2-1; possibly TRBD1 for D (6 bases). This sequence was found in a woman aged 18-29 years in good health. Here the CDR3 DNA reads TGCAGTGCTAGAGATACCGGGACAACGAGAGATGAGCAGTTCTTC. Its protein is CSARDTGTTRDEQFF.